Each of the 19 T cell receptor beta chains below was sequenced from the same sample in a study of regulatory T cells. General study results and limits: Hydrophobic residues at CDR3 positions 6 and 7 were enriched in conventional CD4+ T cells of CD3G-deficient patients.

The primer mix had 52 TRBV and 13 TRBJ primers. Repertoires were generated with immunoSEQ multiplex PCR, while TCRdb's copy carries only in-frame clones and drops some. The sample has approximately 37,000 clones, about nine tenths seen once; the top ten hold around 2.5%. No antigen is known for these receptors. The sample taken for sequencing was conventional CD4+ T cells sorted from blood. These receptors were obtained from a person under 35 with CD3G deficiency.

CDR3 region: CASSEAGGYAGELFF. As DNA, the CDR3 is TGTGCCAGCAGTGAAGCGGGGGGGTACGCCGGGGAGCTGTTTTTT. The chain carries TRBV6-1 and TRBJ2-2, with 7 bases aligning to TRBD2. After removal of 0 bases from V and 6 bases from J, the junction contained 4 bases not matched to a gene. CDR3 length: 15 residues. Per germline, CDR1 MNHNS and CDR2 SASEGT.

This chain uses TRBV28 with TRBJ1-1; D is undetermined. V gave up 1 base and J gave up 11 bases, with 11 bases separating them. The germline gives CDR1 MDHEN, CDR2 SYDVKM. This CDR3 is 12 amino acids long. DNA of the CDR3: TGTGCCAGCAGTTTATCTCGGAGGCAGGCTTTCTTT. Protein product: CASSLSRRQAFF.

The chain couples TRBV6-6 to TRBJ1-1; tentatively, D is TRBD1 (6 bases). The CDR3 totals 14 residues. Trimming pared 0 bases from V and 4 bases from J, leaving 9 bases between. In germline, CDR1 is MNHNY, CDR2 SVGAGI (reference sequence). DNA of the CDR3: TGTGCCAGCAGTTACTCAGGGGGGCCCACTGAAGCTTTCTTT. This gives the protein CASSYSGGPTEAFF.

The V gene is TRBV6-1, the J gene TRBJ1-3; D is possibly TRBD1 (6 bases). Germline CDR1 and CDR2: MNHNS and SASEGT. The CDR3 contains 17 residues. Between the trimmed V and J ends, which lost 2 bases and 5 bases, there was a span of 19 bases. The chain's CDR3 is CASSERRDGGRRNTIYF. CDR3 coding DNA: TGTGCCAGCAGTGAAAGGAGGGACGGGGGCAGGAGAAACACCATATATTTT.

DNA for the CDR3: TGTGCCAGCAGCCCGACCCCCGGAGGGAACCAGTACTTC. As protein: CASSPTPGGNQYF. The chain uses TRBV7-2 and TRBJ2-7; weak D call: TRBD2 (6 bases). Between the trimmed V and J ends, which lost 5 bases and 10 bases, there was a span of 18 bases. Germline CDR1 is SGHTA and CDR2 is FQGNSA. The CDR3 runs to 13 residues.

V and J are TRBV30 and TRBJ2-2; D gene unclear. The CDR3 extends over 14 amino acids. The V end lost 0 bases, the J end lost 8 bases, and 13 bases lay between the germline ends. Germline CDR1 reads GTSNPN; CDR2 reads SVGIG (reference sequence). CDR3 coding DNA: TGTGCCTGGAGTGTACAATGGGGATCTGGGGAGCTGTTTTTT. Encoded protein: CAWSVQWGSGELFF.

The chain is built from TRBV19 and TRBJ1-1; 8 bases align to TRBD1. With V trimmed by 5 bases and J by 10 bases, 9 bases remained unmatched. Per the germline V gene, CDR1 is LNHDA and CDR2 is SQIVND (reference sequence). CDR3 length: 13 amino acids. The CDR3 DNA reads as TGTGCCAGTAGTCCTCGGACAGGGTCACCAGCTTTCTTT. Its protein product is CASSPRTGSPAFF.

V and J are TRBV5-1 and TRBJ1-1; TRBD1 matches at 8 bases. Germline V gene sequence: CDR1 SGHRS, CDR2 YFSETQ. The CDR3 has 13 amino acids. V was clipped by 4 bases and J by 6 bases; unmatched bases: 5. CDR3 nucleotide sequence: TGCGCCAGCAGCCCAGACAGGGGCTCTGAAGCTTTCTTT. Translated: CASSPDRGSEAFF.

The chain joins TRBV28 to TRBJ2-7; maybe TRBD1 (6 bases). Trimming removed 11 bases from V and 4 bases from J, with 9 bases in between. The CDR3 extends over 10 amino acids. The germline gives CDR1 MDHEN, CDR2 SYDVKM. CDR3 sequence (DNA): TGTGCCGTAGGGGGTTACGAGCAGTACTTC. Protein: CAVGGYEQYF. The variable domain in full, completed from reference TRBV28 and TRBJ2-7, reads DVKVTQSSRYLVKRTGEKVFLECVQDMDHENMFWYRQDPGLGLRLIYFSYDVKMKEKGDIPEGYSVSREKKERFSLILESASTNQTSMYLCAVGGYEQYFGPGTRLTVT.

The CDR3 loop is CASSDGQLRNQPQHF. In nucleotides, the CDR3 is TGTGCCAGCAGTGATGGACAGCTACGCAATCAGCCCCAGCATTTT. The chain uses TRBV28 and TRBJ1-5; D may be TRBD1 (6 bases). This CDR3 region has 15 residues. V was clipped by 5 bases and J by 2 bases, with 13 bases between them. Germline-derived CDR1 and CDR2 are MDHEN and SYDVKM.

The chain couples TRBV30 to TRBJ1-1; D is unresolved. Germline lookup yields CDR1 GTSNPN and CDR2 SVGIG (reference sequence). This CDR3 is built from 11 residues. V gave up 2 bases and J gave up 9 bases, with 10 bases separating them. DNA for the CDR3: TGTGCCTGGAGTATAGCGGGGAAAGCTTTCTTT. Protein: CAWSIAGKAFF.

The J gene is TRBJ2-5, the V gene TRBV28; D might be TRBD1 (5 bases). The V end lost 1 base, the J end lost 1 base, and 7 bases lay between the germline ends. This CDR3 is 14 amino acids long. The V gene's germline CDR1 is MDHEN and CDR2 SYDVKM. CDR3 residues: CASSLLGVQETQYF. CDR3 DNA: TGTGCCAGCAGTTTATTAGGGGTCCAAGAGACCCAGTACTTC. The full variable domain, its missing parts supplied by reference TRBV28 and TRBJ2-5, is DVKVTQSSRYLVKRTGEKVFLECVQDMDHENMFWYRQDPGLGLRLIYFSYDVKMKEKGDIPEGYSVSREKKERFSLILESASTNQTSMYLCASSLLGVQETQYFGPGTRLLVL.

J is TRBJ2-1 and V is TRBV11-2; TRBD2 matches at 12 bases. The CDR3 has 16 amino acids. The J segment lost 7 bases and the V segment lost 2 bases, leaving 6 bases of the junction unmatched. The V gene's germline CDR1 is SGHAT and CDR2 FQNNGV. The CDR3 nucleotides read TGTGCCAGCAGCTTACTAGCGGGAGGGCCTAAAAATGAGCAGTTCTTC. Amino acids: CASSLLAGGPKNEQFF.

The chain employs TRBV7-8 and TRBJ2-7; D is possibly TRBD2 (6 bases). Germline V gives CDR1 SGHVS, CDR2 FQNEAQ. The CDR3 runs to 14 residues. V was cut by 1 base and J by 7 bases, with 14 bases left in between. The DNA for the CDR3 is TGTGCCAGCAGCTTAGATCCAGCCAGCGGGGAGCAGTACTTC. Amino acid sequence: CASSLDPASGEQYF.

The CDR3 protein is CASSAALNLEQYF. As DNA, the CDR3 is TGTGCCAGTAGTGCGGCCTTAAACCTCGAGCAGTACTTC. V gene TRBV19 combines with J gene TRBJ2-7, with D unclear. Germline V gene sequence: CDR1 LNHDA, CDR2 SQIVND (reference sequence). Trimming stripped 5 bases from V and 6 bases from J, with 14 bases between. The CDR3 extends over 13 amino acids.

This clone was recorded only once. This CDR3 reads CASSTGPGTEAFF. CDR3 bases: TGTGCCAGCAGTACCGGTCCAGGCACTGAAGCTTTCTTT. This rearrangement joins TRBV6-1 to TRBJ1-1; D is unclear. The CDR3 contains 13 residues. The germline V and J ends were trimmed by 5 bases and 4 bases, with 11 bases remaining between them. The germline V gene encodes CDR1 MNHNS and CDR2 SASEGT.

The chain combines TRBV19 with TRBJ1-5, with 7 bases fitting TRBD1. After removal of 5 bases from V and 6 bases from J, the junction contained 4 bases not matched to a gene. There are 13 residues in the CDR3. The germline V gene has CDR1 LNHDA and CDR2 SQIVND (reference sequence). CDR3 sequence reads: CASSDRAGQPQHF. The CDR3 DNA sequence: TGTGCCAGTAGTGACAGGGCGGGTCAGCCCCAGCATTTT.

The rearrangement links TRBV6-6 to TRBJ1-2; TRBD1 matches at 7 bases. CDR1 is MNHNY, CDR2 SVGAGI, per germline (reference sequence). The CDR3 runs 14 residues. The V and J ends lost 6 bases and 4 bases, in that order; junction bases with no gene match: 8. The CDR3 protein is CASSHTGQIYGYTF. The CDR3 DNA reads TGTGCCAGCAGCCATACGGGACAGATCTATGGCTACACCTTC.

J is TRBJ2-3 and V is TRBV6-1, with D hard to call. This CDR3 contains 16 residues. Looked up from germline, CDR1 is MNHNS and CDR2 is SASEGT. V shed 2 bases and J shed 5 bases, with 17 bases lying between them. The CDR3 protein is CASSEWNSPVRDTQYF. CDR3 DNA sequence: TGTGCCAGCAGTGAATGGAACTCTCCGGTCCGAGATACGCAGTATTTT.